This note documents a single T cell receptor (beta chain) sequence. The sample originates from a study of PD-L1 blockade in urothelial cancer. Unmatched junction bases numbered 7, after V lost 4 bases and J lost 1 base. The CDR3 is 16 amino acids. Looked up from germline, CDR1 is MDHEN and CDR2 is SYDVKM. Repertoires were generated with immunoSEQ multiplex PCR, while TCRdb's copy carries only in-frame clones and drops some. The sample includes roughly 20,000 clones, nearly 90% of them seen just once. This material consisted of PBMCs, taken around atezolizumab (anti-PD-L1) treatment. The receptor was isolated from a woman aged 60-70 years with urothelial cancer. V gene TRBV28 combines with J gene TRBJ2-3; 8 bases line up with TRBD1. CDR3 sequence reads: CASSSWDRSGTDTQYF. The CDR3 bases are TGTGCCAGCAGTTCCTGGGACAGGTCAGGCACAGATACGCAGTATTTT.